This passage covers 22 T cell receptor beta chains from one sample sequenced in a study of blood T cell repertoires in COVID-19. Sequencing was performed with immunoSEQ multiplex PCR; in TCRdb, only in-frame clones are kept and a portion is missing. The sample has a few hundred thousand clones, roughly nine tenths seen once. The sequenced sample consisted of peripheral blood. All receptors come from a woman aged 55-69 years with COVID-19, enrolled during active disease.

The CDR3, as DNA: TGTGCCAGCAGCCAGTCGATTGGACAGATCACAGATACGCAGTATTTT. This sequence encodes CASSQSIGQITDTQYF. The chain has TRBV7-2 and TRBJ2-3; possible D gene TRBD1, 6 bases. The CDR3 spans 16 residues. V lost 5 bases and J 2 bases, leaving 17 bases between the germline ends. Looked up from germline, CDR1 is SGHTA and CDR2 is FQGNSA. Full variable domain (rest looked up from reference TRBV7-2 and TRBJ2-3): GAGVSQSPSNKVTEKGKDVELRCDPISGHTALYWYRQSLGQGLEFLIYFQGNSAPDKSGLPSDRFSAERTGGSVSTLTIQRTQQEDSAVYLCASSQSIGQITDTQYFGPGTRLTVL.

The V and J genes are TRBV30 and TRBJ1-6; TRBD1 matches 10 bases. CDR1 is GTSNPN and CDR2 is SVGIG in the germline V gene (reference sequence). The ends lost 2 bases at V and 3 bases at J; junction bases unmatched: 7. The CDR3 extends over 17 amino acids. The CDR3 DNA sequence: TGTGCCTGGAGTTCCACTCGGACAGGGGGCTATAATTCACCCCTCCACTTT. Protein sequence: CAWSSTRTGGYNSPLHF.

V and J are TRBV18 and TRBJ2-2, with D tentatively TRBD2 (5 bases). Germline V gene lookup returns CDR1 KGHSH and CDR2 LQKENI. V was pared by 3 bases and J by 2 bases, with 13 bases between. The CDR3 runs 16 residues. CDR3 sequence reads: CASSPRRVTNTGELFF. The CDR3 DNA reads TGTGCCAGCTCACCGCGGCGGGTTACAAACACCGGGGAGCTGTTTTTT. The whole variable domain, filled in from reference TRBV18 and TRBJ2-2, reads NAGVMQNPRHLVRRRGQEARLRCSPMKGHSHVYWYRQLPEEGLKFMVYLQKENIIDESGMPKERFSAEFPKEGPSILRIQQVVRGDSAAYFCASSPRRVTNTGELFFGEGSRLTVL.

Here the CDR3 DNA reads TGTGCCAGCGCCCGAGAAGGGAGTGACAACTATGGCTACACCTTC. This encodes CASAREGSDNYGYTF. The J gene is TRBJ1-2, the V gene TRBV6-5; D uncertain. The CDR3 has 15 amino acids. V was cut by 8 bases and J by 2 bases, with 18 bases left in between. The germline CDR1 and CDR2 sequences are MNHEY and SVGAGI.

CDR3 DNA sequence: TGTGCCAGCAGTCGGGGCCCTCAAGAGACCCAGTACTTC. Its protein product is CASSRGPQETQYF. This chain uses TRBV6-6 with TRBJ2-5, with D perhaps assigned TRBD1 or TRBD2 (5 bases each). The germline V and J ends were trimmed by 5 bases and 2 bases, with 9 bases remaining between them. The CDR3 extends over 13 amino acids. CDR1 and CDR2 from the germline V gene are MNHNY and SVGAGI (reference sequence).

The CDR3 sequence: CASSRGQGIGEQYF. Written as DNA, the CDR3 is TGTGCCAGCAGCCGAGGACAGGGTATTGGCGAGCAGTACTTC. The chain employs TRBV3-1 (or the pseudogene TRBV3-2) and TRBJ2-7, with 8 bases identical to TRBD1. In germline, CDR1 is LGHDT, CDR2 YNNKEL (reference sequence). Losses at the gene ends were 4 bases for V and 6 bases for J; bases not matched to a gene: 8. The CDR3 spans 14 residues.

The chain uses TRBV2 and TRBJ1-6, with D hard to call. The germline V and J ends were trimmed by 2 bases and 7 bases, with 9 bases remaining between them. CDR1 and CDR2 from the germline V gene are SNHLY and FYNNEI. The CDR3 contains 14 residues. In DNA form, the CDR3 reads TGTGCCAGCAGTGAAAACGGCGGGAATTCACCCCTCCACTTT. Residues: CASSENGGNSPLHF.

The V and J genes are TRBV5-1 and TRBJ2-2; D gene unclear. Germline CDR1 reads SGHRS; CDR2 reads YFSETQ. V was cut by 4 bases and J by 1 base, with 14 bases left in between. This CDR3 region has 16 residues. CDR3 sequence: CASSLWWAENTGELFF. CDR3 nucleotides: TGCGCCAGCAGCCTTTGGTGGGCAGAGAACACCGGGGAGCTGTTTTTT. Full variable domain (missing parts from reference TRBV5-1 and TRBJ2-2): KAGVTQTPRYLIKTRGQQVTLSCSPISGHRSVSWYQQTPGQGLQFLFEYFSETQRNKGNFPGRFSGRQFSNSRSEMNVSTLELGDSALYLCASSLWWAENTGELFFGEGSRLTVL.

This clone was observed a few times. V usage is TRBV27 and J usage is TRBJ2-7; TRBD2 is a possible D gene (6 bases). The CDR3 runs 13 residues. Trimming stripped 3 bases from V and 3 bases from J, with 9 bases between. The germline gives CDR1 MNHEY, CDR2 SMNVEV (reference sequence). CDR3 loop: CASSLAGGYEQYF. In DNA, the CDR3 is TGTGCCAGCAGTTTGGCCGGGGGCTACGAGCAGTACTTC.

The chain uses TRBV5-1 and TRBJ1-2; D unclear. Trimming pared 3 bases from V and 5 bases from J, leaving 11 bases between. The CDR3 extends over 13 amino acids. Germline-derived CDR1 and CDR2 are SGHRS and YFSETQ. CDR3 residues: CASSSSEGYGYTF. CDR3 nucleotide sequence: TGCGCCAGCAGCTCGTCGGAGGGTTATGGCTACACCTTC.

This chain links TRBV6-4 with TRBJ1-1; D ambiguous. CDR1 MRHNA and CDR2 SNTAGT come from the germline V gene. V was cut by 0 bases and J by 11 bases, with 13 bases left in between. The CDR3 covers 13 residues. Here the CDR3 DNA reads TGTGCCAGCAGTGACTCGAGTAGCCGAATGGCTTTCTTT. It translates to CASSDSSSRMAFF.

This clone was detected only once. This chain joins TRBV18 and TRBJ1-5; D call uncertain. V lost 3 bases to trimming and J lost 7 bases, with 13 bases between them. Germline assignment: CDR1 KGHSH and CDR2 LQKENI. The CDR3 has 14 amino acids. The CDR3 nucleotides are TGTGCCAGCTCACCCGCCTCAGATCACCAGCCCCAGCATTTT. As protein: CASSPASDHQPQHF.

The chain recombines TRBV5-1 with TRBJ1-6; D is possibly TRBD1 (5 bases). V was trimmed by 4 bases and J by 8 bases, leaving 16 bases between them. The CDR3 spans 15 residues. Germline V CDR1 and CDR2: SGHRS, YFSETQ. The CDR3 nucleotides read TGCGCCAGCAGCCGAGTTCAGGGTTATGATTCACCCCTCCACTTT. Translated, it gives CASSRVQGYDSPLHF.

V gene TRBV5-1 combines with J gene TRBJ1-6; D uncertain. CDR1 SGHRS and CDR2 YFSETQ come from the germline V gene. The V gene lost 4 bases and the J gene lost 8 bases, with 16 bases spanning the gap. CDR3 length: 15 residues. The CDR3 sequence: CASSRGQVIDSPLHF. The CDR3 DNA reads TGCGCCAGCAGCCGTGGGCAGGTTATTGATTCACCCCTCCACTTT.

The table lists this clone with a count of one. This sequence joins TRBV25-1 and TRBJ2-3; no reliable D call. V was trimmed by 6 bases and J by 8 bases, leaving 9 bases between them. Germline CDR1 reads MGHDK; CDR2 reads SYGVNS. The CDR3 length is 11 residues. CDR3 sequence reads: CASRRATTQYF. CDR3 nucleotides: TGTGCCAGCAGAAGAGCGACTACGCAGTATTTT.

This clone came up a few times. DNA of the CDR3: TGTGCCAGCAGTTACTTCGGACTAGCGTGGACGAACGACAATGAGCAGTTCTTC. Translation gives CASSYFGLAWTNDNEQFF. The V call is TRBV6-2 or TRBV6-3, the J call TRBJ2-1; 9 bases align to TRBD2. This CDR3 is built from 18 residues. The J segment lost 5 bases and the V segment lost 1 base, leaving 12 bases of the junction unmatched. From germline, CDR1 is MNHEY and CDR2 SVGEGT.

This clone has just a few counts. The chain is built from TRBV9 and TRBJ2-7; 8 positions match TRBD1. The CDR3 sequence is 14 residues long. V was pared by 4 bases and J by 7 bases, with 10 bases of the junction left unmatched. CDR1 and CDR2 (germline): SGDLS, YYNGEE. The CDR3, as DNA: TGTGCCAGCAGCCCTTGGACAGGGACGCGTGAGCAGTACTTC. It codes for CASSPWTGTREQYF.

CDR3 DNA: TGCGCCAGCAGCTTATCCGGGACAGGGCACATCTATGGCTACACCTTC. This encodes CASSLSGTGHIYGYTF. The chain joins TRBV5-1 to TRBJ1-2; 9 nucleotides align to TRBD1. Trimming cost V 2 bases and J 4 bases; bases outside gene matches: 9. This CDR3 contains 16 residues. Germline V gene data show CDR1 as SGHRS and CDR2 as YFSETQ.

The chain joins TRBV11-3 to TRBJ2-5; a possible D gene is TRBD1 (6 bases). The V end was cut by 2 bases, the J end by 2 bases, with 12 bases between. This CDR3 spans 15 amino acids. Per the germline V gene, CDR1 is SGHNT and CDR2 is YENEEA. The CDR3 protein is CASSLRPGVQETQYF. CDR3 DNA sequence: TGTGCCAGCAGCTTAAGGCCAGGGGTTCAAGAGACCCAGTACTTC.

V is TRBV5-1 and J is TRBJ2-1, with 7 nucleotides matching TRBD1. CDR1 is SGHRS and CDR2 is YFSETQ in the germline V gene. The CDR3 is 17 amino acids. The ends lost 0 bases at V and 7 bases at J; junction bases unmatched: 13. The CDR3 loop is CASSLGPPGQRINEQFF. CDR3 sequence (DNA): TGCGCCAGCAGCTTGGGGCCTCCGGGACAGAGAATTAATGAGCAGTTCTTC. The variable domain in full, completed from reference TRBV5-1 and TRBJ2-1, reads KAGVTQTPRYLIKTRGQQVTLSCSPISGHRSVSWYQQTPGQGLQFLFEYFSETQRNKGNFPGRFSGRQFSNSRSEMNVSTLELGDSALYLCASSLGPPGQRINEQFFGPGTRLTVL.

The chain carries TRBV29-1 and TRBJ2-5; TRBD2 matches 8 bases. CDR1 SQVTM and CDR2 ANQGSEA come from the germline V gene. Trimming at V came to 4 bases and at J to 4 bases, leaving 2 bases not matched to a gene. This CDR3 spans 12 amino acids. CDR3: CSVAGGGETQYF. The DNA of the CDR3 is TGCAGCGTTGCCGGGGGGGGAGAGACCCAGTACTTC.

This chain uses TRBV3-1 (or the pseudogene TRBV3-2) with TRBJ2-7; 7 bases are shared with TRBD2. Germline V CDR1 and CDR2: LGHDT, YNNKEL (reference sequence). V was clipped by 2 bases and J by 13 bases; unmatched bases: 14. The CDR3 is made up of 14 amino acids. For the CDR3, the DNA is TGTGCCAGCAGCCAAAGGGGAGGGCGACAGCCTGATTACTTC. Amino acid sequence: CASSQRGGRQPDYF.